This T cell receptor (beta chain) was documented in a study of glioma-infiltrating T cells after dendritic cell vaccination. The time point here: after dendritic cell vaccination, including at tumor progression/relapse. PBMC were collected before vaccination, two weeks after the third vaccination, and at progression. CDR1 LNHNV and CDR2 YYDKDF come from the germline V gene (reference sequence). This CDR3 has 16 amino acids. Unmatched junction bases numbered 3, after V lost 0 bases and J lost 1 base. Turning to this clone: Its antigen is not known.

TCRdb's table, derived via immunoSEQ multiplex PCR, lists solely in-frame clones and lacks some. The table shows around 87,000 clones, with around 83% occurring only once. Study findings and constraints: No direct clonality-survival link was found; a diverse polyclonal response may matter.

Sequencing used blood, obtained after dendritic cell vaccination. This chain connects TRBV15 to TRBJ1-2, with 9 bases identical to TRBD1. The receptor was isolated from a human donor with glioblastoma. The CDR3 nucleotides are TGTGCCACCAGCAGAGAACCGGGACAGGGTAACTATGGCTACACCTTC. This gives the protein CATSREPGQGNYGYTF.